The clone carrying this T cell receptor (beta chain) came up a few times. The record originates from a study of T-cell memory formation after mild COVID-19. About the study: Clusters of TCRs were largely donor specific.

Unmatched junction bases numbered 0, after V lost 2 bases and J lost 1 base. Germline loops: CDR1 MGHDK, CDR2 SYGVNS. The CDR3 extends over 14 amino acids. TCRdb fed the 5' RACE reads into MiXCR, producing one record per CDR3 protein. The sample gives 350,000 to 450,000 distinct CDR3 sequences, around 27% of which show up once; about 13% is in the top ten. The origin of this receptor is an adult woman who had mild COVID-19 (a few samples of this study predate the infection). Cell type and time point are not known. Sequenced material: PBMCs or a T cell subset sorted from them (not recorded which). The J gene is TRBJ2-7, the V gene TRBV25-1; 9 nucleotides align to TRBD2. The CDR3 sequence is CASSEGLASYEQYF. The CDR3 region has the DNA TGTGCCAGCAGTGAAGGACTAGCGTCCTACGAGCAGTACTTC.